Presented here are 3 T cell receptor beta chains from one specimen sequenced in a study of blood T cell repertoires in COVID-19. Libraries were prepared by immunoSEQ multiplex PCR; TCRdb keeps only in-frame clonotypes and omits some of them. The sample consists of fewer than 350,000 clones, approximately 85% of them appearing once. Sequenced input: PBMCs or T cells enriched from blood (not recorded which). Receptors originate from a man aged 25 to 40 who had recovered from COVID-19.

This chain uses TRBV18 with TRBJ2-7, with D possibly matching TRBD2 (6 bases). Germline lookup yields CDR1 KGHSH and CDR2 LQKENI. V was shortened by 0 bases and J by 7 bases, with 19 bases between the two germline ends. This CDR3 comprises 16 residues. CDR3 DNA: TGTGCCAGCTCACCACCTAGCGGACCGACTCTTGGGGAGCAGTACTTC. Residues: CASSPPSGPTLGEQYF.

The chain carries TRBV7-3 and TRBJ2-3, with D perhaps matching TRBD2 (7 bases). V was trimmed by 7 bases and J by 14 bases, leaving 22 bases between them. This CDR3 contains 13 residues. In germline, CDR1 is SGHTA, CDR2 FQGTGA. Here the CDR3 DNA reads TGTGCCAGCAAGGCATCTACGGGGGGCCCGCCGTATTTT. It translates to CASKASTGGPPYF. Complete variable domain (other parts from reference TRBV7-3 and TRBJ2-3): GAGVSQTPSNKVTEKGKYVELRCDPISGHTALYWYRQSLGQGPEFLIYFQGTGAADDSGLPNDRFFAVRPEGSVSTLKIQRTERGDSAVYLCASKASTGGPPYFGPGTRLTVL.

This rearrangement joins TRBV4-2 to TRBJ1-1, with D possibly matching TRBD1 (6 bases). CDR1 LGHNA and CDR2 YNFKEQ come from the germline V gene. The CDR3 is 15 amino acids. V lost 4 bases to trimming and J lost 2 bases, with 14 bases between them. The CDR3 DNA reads TGTGCCAGCAGCCCTTATGGGACACAAAACACTGAAGCTTTCTTT. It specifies CASSPYGTQNTEAFF.